Below are 8 T cell receptor beta chains sequenced from a single sample in a study of Tregs in tolerant kidney transplant recipients. Profiled with immunoSEQ multiplex PCR; TCRdb holds only in-frame clones, not every one. Here the sample spans around 98,000 clones, over 85% being singletons. The input for sequencing was CD4+ T cells from blood, taken before the transplant. The receptors here all came from a human donor who received a combined kidney and bone marrow transplant.

The chain couples TRBV20-1 to TRBJ2-7, with TRBD1 identical over 10 bases. The CDR3 is 11 amino acids. Germline V gene lookup returns CDR1 DFQATT and CDR2 SNEGSKA (reference sequence). Losses at the gene ends were 6 bases for V and 10 bases for J; bases not matched to a gene: 6. CDR3 sequence reads: CSAGTGDFQYF. The CDR3 nucleotides read TGCAGTGCCGGGACAGGGGATTTCCAGTACTTC.

The V gene is TRBV9, the J gene TRBJ2-1, with D perhaps matching TRBD1 (6 bases). Trimming cost V 4 bases and J 2 bases, with 7 bases left between them. CDR3 length: 13 amino acids. Per germline, CDR1 SGDLS and CDR2 YYNGEE. The CDR3: CASSQGTYNEQFF. The CDR3 DNA sequence: TGTGCCAGCAGCCAGGGGACCTACAATGAGCAGTTCTTC.

The V gene is TRBV7-2, the J gene TRBJ2-1; TRBD2 aligns across 8 bases. Germline V lookup: CDR1 SGHTA, CDR2 FQGNSA. V shed 3 bases and J 8 bases; nucleotides not matched to a gene: 6. The CDR3 runs 14 residues. The CDR3, as DNA: TGTGCCAGCAGCTTTCGCGGGGGGAGTGATGAGCAGTTCTTC. Protein product: CASSFRGGSDEQFF.

The CDR3: CASSPPGLHYNEQFF. The CDR3 bases are TGTGCCAGCAGCCCTCCGGGACTACACTACAATGAGCAGTTCTTC. This sequence joins TRBV7-3 and TRBJ2-1, with 7 bases that match TRBD2. The junction had 7 bases not matched to a gene; V was cut back by 5 bases and J by 3 bases. Germline CDR1 reads SGHTA; CDR2 reads FQGTGA. The CDR3 contains 15 residues. The full variable domain, completed using reference TRBV7-3 and TRBJ2-1, is GAGVSQTPSNKVTEKGKYVELRCDPISGHTALYWYRQSLGQGPEFLIYFQGTGAADDSGLPNDRFFAVRPEGSVSTLKIQRTERGDSAVYLCASSPPGLHYNEQFFGPGTRLTVL.

The chain is built from TRBV5-1 and TRBJ2-3, with D hard to call. V lost 4 bases and J 2 bases, leaving 5 bases between the germline ends. The CDR3 consists of 12 residues. Germline V lookup: CDR1 SGHRS, CDR2 YFSETQ. CDR3 DNA sequence: TGCGCCAGCAGCACCTACACAGATACGCAGTATTTT. Amino acid sequence: CASSTYTDTQYF.

The chain couples TRBV5-1 to TRBJ2-3; 10 bases align to TRBD2. Per the germline V gene, CDR1 is SGHRS and CDR2 is YFSETQ. V shed 4 bases, J shed 6 bases, and the junction held 8 bases outside the gene matches. CDR3 length: 15 residues. CDR3: CASSPLLAGFDTQYF. The CDR3 nucleotides are TGCGCCAGCAGCCCGTTACTAGCGGGGTTCGATACGCAGTATTTT.

This sequence joins TRBV5-1 and TRBJ2-7; TRBD2 is a possible D gene (6 bases). CDR1 SGHRS and CDR2 YFSETQ come from the germline V gene. V gave up 4 bases and J gave up 7 bases, with 18 bases separating them. This CDR3 is 14 amino acids long. The CDR3 loop is CASSQDRGSGEQYF. Here the CDR3 DNA reads TGCGCCAGCAGCCAGGACCGGGGGTCGGGGGAGCAGTACTTC.

The V gene is TRBV18, the J gene TRBJ1-2, with 7 bases aligning to TRBD1. V lost 6 bases and J lost 8; bases outside the gene matches: 9. Germline V lookup: CDR1 KGHSH, CDR2 LQKENI. The CDR3 runs to 13 residues. The CDR3 nucleotides are TGTGCCAGCTCTCTAGACAGGGTCGTCGGCTACACCTTC. Translation: CASSLDRVVGYTF.